These 21 T cell receptor beta chains were sequenced from one sample in a study of blood T cell repertoires in COVID-19 (dated by TCRdb to 2020 to 2021). Library method: the immunoSEQ multiplex PCR assay. TCRdb retrieved this table from immuneACCESS and kept in-frame rearrangements only. Not all clones are present; in checked studies, unresolved V genes account for under half, and no reason is known for the remainder. Recorded for this sample are 150,000 or so clones; around four fifths of them occurred a single time. The top ten hold approximately 2.7% of the sample. Source material: peripheral blood. These receptors were taken from a woman aged 35 to 49 with active or convalescent COVID-19.

V and J are TRBV2 and TRBJ1-5; 10 bases are shared with TRBD1. V shed 6 bases and J 2 bases; nucleotides not matched to a gene: 1. The CDR3 consists of 14 residues. The germline CDR1 and CDR2 sequences are SNHLY and FYNNEI. The CDR3 loop is CASSGQGGNQPQHF. DNA of the CDR3: TGTGCCAGCAGCGGACAGGGGGGCAATCAGCCCCAGCATTTT. Full variable domain (rest looked up from reference TRBV2 and TRBJ1-5): EPEVTQTPSHQVTQMGQEVILRCVPISNHLYFYWYRQILGQKVEFLVSFYNNEISEKSEIFDDQFSVERPDGSNFTLKIRSTKLEDSAMYFCASSGQGGNQPQHFGDGTRLSIL.

The chain links TRBV29-1 to TRBJ1-2, with 7 positions matching TRBD1. CDR1 is SQVTM, CDR2 ANQGSEA, per germline. The CDR3 is 14 amino acids. V trimming: 7 bases; J trimming: 0 bases; junction bases outside the gene matches: 8. The chain's CDR3 is CSAATGLTNYGYTF. In DNA, the CDR3 is TGCAGCGCTGCGACAGGGCTGACTAACTATGGCTACACCTTC.

Worth noting for this clone: In the same sample, other DNA sequences code for this CDR3. This rearrangement joins TRBV5-1 to TRBJ1-3; D might be TRBD1 (6 bases). Trimming took 4 bases from V and 4 from J, leaving 12 bases between them. The CDR3 sequence is 14 residues long. Germline CDR1 and CDR2: SGHRS and YFSETQ. CDR3 in DNA: TGCGCCAGCAGCCCAACAGGGTCAGGAAACACCATATATTTT. It encodes CASSPTGSGNTIYF.

The rearrangement uses TRBV28 and TRBJ1-4, with D possibly matching TRBD1 (5 bases). The CDR3 is 15 amino acids. Trimming cost V 4 bases and J 5 bases, with 14 bases left between them. From germline, CDR1 is MDHEN and CDR2 SYDVKM. Here the CDR3 reads CASSYPTQGNEKLFF. The CDR3 DNA reads as TGTGCCAGCAGTTACCCGACCCAGGGAAATGAAAAACTGTTTTTT.

The rearrangement links TRBV7-6 to TRBJ2-7; 13 nucleotides align to TRBD2. J was trimmed by 6 bases and V by 0 bases; bases with no gene match: 14. Germline V gene data show CDR1 as SGHVS and CDR2 as FNYEAQ. CDR3 length equals 19 residues. The CDR3 reads CASSLAGPTSGRRSSEQYF. The CDR3 DNA reads TGTGCCAGCAGCTTAGCGGGGCCGACTAGCGGGAGGAGGTCAAGCGAGCAGTACTTC.

The V and J genes are TRBV7-2 and TRBJ2-1; 8 bases map to TRBD1. Trimming cost V 1 base and J 9 bases; bases outside gene matches: 5. The CDR3 contains 14 residues. Germline CDR1 and CDR2: SGHTA and FQGNSA. The CDR3 sequence: CASSLGTGSGEQFF. CDR3 bases: TGTGCCAGCAGCTTAGGGACAGGGTCGGGTGAGCAGTTCTTC.

This chain connects TRBV28 to TRBJ2-2; 9 bases are shared with TRBD1. Germline V CDR1 and CDR2: MDHEN, SYDVKM. Trimming cost V 3 bases and J 5 bases; bases outside gene matches: 4. CDR3 size: 15 residues. The CDR3 here is CASSLGDRATGELFF. DNA of the CDR3: TGTGCCAGCAGTTTGGGGGACAGGGCTACCGGGGAGCTGTTTTTT.

The chain has TRBV28 and TRBJ1-2; 8 nucleotides match TRBD1. The CDR3 totals 13 residues. Germline values: CDR1 MDHEN, CDR2 SYDVKM. With V trimmed by 6 bases and J by 6 bases, 6 bases remained unmatched. In DNA form, the CDR3 reads TGTGCCAGCAGGACGGACAGGGTGAATGGCTACACCTTC. Its protein is CASRTDRVNGYTF.

This clone appeared a single time. The chain uses TRBV5-1 and TRBJ2-5; the D is unclear. CDR1 is SGHRS, CDR2 YFSETQ, per germline. Between the trimmed V and J ends, which lost 0 bases and 5 bases, there was a span of 2 bases. The CDR3 contains 11 residues. Here the CDR3 reads CASSLAETQYF. The CDR3 coding sequence is TGCGCCAGCAGCTTGGCGGAGACCCAGTACTTC.

V and J are TRBV5-4 and TRBJ2-2; tentatively, D is TRBD1 (6 bases). The V end was cut by 4 bases, the J end by 1 base, with 17 bases between. CDR1 and CDR2 from the germline V gene are SGHNT and YYREEE (reference sequence). CDR3 length: 17 amino acids. The chain's CDR3 is CASSLGVQGRNTGELFF. As DNA, the CDR3 is TGTGCCAGCAGCCTTGGGGTTCAGGGGCGGAACACCGGGGAGCTGTTTTTT.

This clone was found a few times. The V and J genes are TRBV5-1 and TRBJ1-1, with unresolved D. The CDR3 loop spans 15 amino acids. Between the trimmed V and J ends, which lost 3 bases and 0 bases, there was a span of 12 bases. CDR1 SGHRS and CDR2 YFSETQ come from the germline V gene. For the CDR3, the DNA is TGCGCCAGCAGCTCGTCGCAGGTTATGAACACTGAAGCTTTCTTT. Its protein is CASSSSQVMNTEAFF. Filled out from reference TRBV5-1 and TRBJ1-1, the complete variable domain reads KAGVTQTPRYLIKTRGQQVTLSCSPISGHRSVSWYQQTPGQGLQFLFEYFSETQRNKGNFPGRFSGRQFSNSRSEMNVSTLELGDSALYLCASSSSQVMNTEAFFGQGTRLTVV.

CDR3 bases: TGTGCCACCAGTGATTTCTCCAGTGGGCAACAAGGCTACACCTTC. Encoded protein: CATSDFSSGQQGYTF. This rearrangement joins TRBV24-1 to TRBJ1-2, with D unclear. Germline V gives CDR1 KGHDR, CDR2 SFDVKD. The CDR3 is 15 amino acids. Trimming shortened V by 1 base and J by 8 bases, and 16 bases separated the two germline ends.

This clone was seen a single time. The V gene is TRBV24-1, the J gene TRBJ2-7; 11 bases map to TRBD2. Germline-derived CDR1 and CDR2 are KGHDR and SFDVKD. This CDR3 spans 15 amino acids. V trimming: 5 bases; J trimming: 6 bases; junction bases outside the gene matches: 8. As DNA, the CDR3 is TGTGCCACCAGTGCCCGACTAGCGGGACCCCTCGAGCAGTACTTC. It encodes CATSARLAGPLEQYF.

The V call is TRBV5-1, the J call TRBJ1-3; 8 nucleotides line up with TRBD1. Germline V gives CDR1 SGHRS, CDR2 YFSETQ. The CDR3 is 15 residues long. The junction had 6 bases not matched to a gene; V was cut back by 5 bases and J by 2 bases. The DNA of the CDR3 is TGCGCCAGCAGGGACAGGGACACCCCTGGAAACACCATATATTTT. Its translation: CASRDRDTPGNTIYF.

V is TRBV29-1 and J is TRBJ2-2, with D possibly being TRBD1 (6 bases). The CDR3 totals 15 residues. V lost 5 bases to trimming and J lost 2 bases, with 15 bases between them. In germline, CDR1 is SQVTM, CDR2 ANQGSEA. For the CDR3, the DNA is TGCAGCGTTAAACCCAGGGGTACCAACACCGGGGAGCTGTTTTTT. This codes for CSVKPRGTNTGELFF.

In this sample, this clone turned up a few times. The V gene is TRBV7-2, the J gene TRBJ1-4; D call uncertain. Germline V lookup: CDR1 SGHTA, CDR2 FQGNSA. Trimming removed 3 bases at V and 0 bases at J, with 11 bases between. The CDR3 loop spans 16 amino acids. CDR3 coding DNA: TGTGCCAGCAGCTTTAGATCTTCTGCAACTAATGAAAAACTGTTTTTT. Its protein product is CASSFRSSATNEKLFF.

This clone appeared a single time. This sequence joins TRBV5-4 and TRBJ1-1; D remains unclear. Looked up from germline, CDR1 is SGHNT and CDR2 is YYREEE (reference sequence). The CDR3 consists of 16 residues. V shed 3 bases and J shed 1 base, with 16 bases lying between them. The DNA for the CDR3 is TGTGCCAGCAGCTCCCCTATCCGGGAAGGGAACACTGAAGCTTTCTTT. Protein product: CASSSPIREGNTEAFF.

This clone came up a few times. V and J are TRBV4-1 and TRBJ1-5; D perhaps matches TRBD1 (5 bases). Germline V gives CDR1 MGHRA, CDR2 YSYEKL. Between the trimmed V and J ends, which lost 3 bases and 9 bases, there was a span of 12 bases. CDR3 length equals 13 residues. CDR3 residues: CASSQVTGRPQHF. In DNA form, the CDR3 reads TGCGCCAGCAGCCAGGTTACAGGTAGGCCCCAGCATTTT.

In nucleotides, the CDR3 is TGTGCCAGCAGCCTACTAGCGGAAAACCCCTACGAGCAGTACTTC. Encoded protein: CASSLLAENPYEQYF. The chain uses TRBV6-2 or TRBV6-3 and TRBJ2-7; 8 nucleotides align to TRBD2. Trimming at V came to 6 bases and at J to 2 bases, leaving 9 bases not matched to a gene. This CDR3 region has 15 residues. The germline gives CDR1 MNHEY, CDR2 SVGEGT.

The chain uses TRBV5-6 and TRBJ1-2, with 8 positions matching TRBD1. V trimming: 1 base; J trimming: 8 bases; junction bases outside the gene matches: 13. Looked up from germline, CDR1 is SGHDT and CDR2 is YYEEEE. This CDR3 contains 16 residues. CDR3 DNA sequence: TGTGCCAGCAGCTTGATGCAGGGGGCGGGGATGAGAGGCTACACCTTC. It codes for CASSLMQGAGMRGYTF. The full variable domain, with the rest looked up from reference TRBV5-6 and TRBJ1-2, is DAGVTQSPTHLIKTRGQQVTLRCSPKSGHDTVSWYQQALGQGPQFIFQYYEEEERQRGNFPDRFSGHQFPNYSSELNVNALLLGDSALYLCASSLMQGAGMRGYTFGSGTRLTVV.

The genes are TRBV24-1 and TRBJ1-2, with 8 positions matching TRBD1. Trimming took 4 bases from V and 4 from J; bases not matched to a gene: 10. The CDR3 contains 16 residues. Looked up from germline, CDR1 is KGHDR and CDR2 is SFDVKD. The CDR3 coding sequence is TGTGCCACCAGTGAATCGGCCACGGACAGGGTCTATGGCTACACCTTC. It yields the protein CATSESATDRVYGYTF.